This TCR beta chain is from a study of blood T cells in healthy people across ages. The authors drew 8 to 10 milliliters of peripheral blood from each donor. Together with a sample-barcoded 5' primer, a J-beta primer mix was included in a second PCR lasting roughly 6 to 12 cycles. TCRdb processed the 5' RACE reads anew with MiXCR; each CDR3 protein has one entry. The sample lists hundreds of thousands of distinct CDR3 sequences; about a fifth were seen once. What was sequenced was blood. The TCR sequence derives from a man aged 65-85 years in good health.

In DNA form, the CDR3 reads TGTGCCAGCACCAGACGACAGGGGATGTCCGAGACCCAGTACTTC. It specifies CASTRRQGMSETQYF. The chain uses TRBV11-1 and TRBJ2-5; 8 nucleotides match TRBD1. The V gene's germline CDR1 is SGHAT and CDR2 FQDESV (reference sequence). The CDR3 consists of 15 residues. J gave up 5 bases and V 7 bases, and 12 bases lay outside the gene matches. The whole variable domain, remainder taken from reference TRBV11-1 and TRBJ2-5, is EAEVAQSPRYKITEKSQAVAFWCDPISGHATLYWYRQILGQGPELLVQFQDESVVDDSQLPKDRFSAERLKGVDSTLKIQPAELGDSAMYLCASTRRQGMSETQYFGPGTRLLVL.